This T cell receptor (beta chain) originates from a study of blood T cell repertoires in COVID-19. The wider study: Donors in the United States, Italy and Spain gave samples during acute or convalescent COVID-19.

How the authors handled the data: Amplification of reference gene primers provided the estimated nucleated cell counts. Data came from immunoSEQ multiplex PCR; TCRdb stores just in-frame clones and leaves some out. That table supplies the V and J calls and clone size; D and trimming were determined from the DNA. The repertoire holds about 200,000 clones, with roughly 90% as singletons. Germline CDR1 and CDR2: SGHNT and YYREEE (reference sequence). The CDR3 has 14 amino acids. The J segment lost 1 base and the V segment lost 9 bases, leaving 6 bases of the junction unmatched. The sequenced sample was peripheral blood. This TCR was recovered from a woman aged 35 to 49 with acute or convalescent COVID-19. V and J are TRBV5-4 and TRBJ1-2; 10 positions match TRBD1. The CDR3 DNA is TGTGCCATCTCGAGGGACAGGGGTAACTATGGCTACACCTTC. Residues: CAISRDRGNYGYTF.